This TCR gamma chain originates from a study of gamma-delta chains in newborns, infants, children. Looking at the study overall: Innate gammadelta T cells reportedly expand polyclonally right after birth, driven by microbial exposure, per the title.

TCRdb called clones anew from the reads with CATT. The table shows around 1,400 gamma-chain clones, with around three fifths occurring only once. Worth noting for this clone: The junction shows a germline mismatch at one end, possibly a read error.

The CDR3 consists of 17 residues. Germline V gene sequence: CDR1 GITISATS, CDR2 ISYDGTV (reference sequence). This TCR was sampled from a child who was a newborn, infant or young child, either healthy, febrile or measles-vaccinated (not recorded which). V and J are TRGV9 and TRGJP. TCRdb offers no J gene call, so here the DNA was matched to germline to obtain one. The sample consisted of blood. The CDR3 protein is CALREDTQELGKKIKVF. In DNA form, the CDR3 reads TGTGCCTTGCGGGAGGACACGCAAGAGTTGGGCAAAAAAATCAAGGTATTT.